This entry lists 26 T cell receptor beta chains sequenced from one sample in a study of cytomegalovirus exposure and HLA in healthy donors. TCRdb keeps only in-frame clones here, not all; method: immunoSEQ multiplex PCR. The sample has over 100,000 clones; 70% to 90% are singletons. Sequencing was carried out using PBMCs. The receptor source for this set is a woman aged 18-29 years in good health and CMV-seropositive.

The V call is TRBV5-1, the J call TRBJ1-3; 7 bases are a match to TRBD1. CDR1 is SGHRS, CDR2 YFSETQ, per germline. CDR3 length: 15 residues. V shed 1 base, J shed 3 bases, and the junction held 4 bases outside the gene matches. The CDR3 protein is CASSLTGEDGNTIYF. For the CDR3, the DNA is TGCGCCAGCAGCTTGACAGGGGAGGATGGAAACACCATATATTTT. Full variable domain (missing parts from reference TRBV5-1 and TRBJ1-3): KAGVTQTPRYLIKTRGQQVTLSCSPISGHRSVSWYQQTPGQGLQFLFEYFSETQRNKGNFPGRFSGRQFSNSRSEMNVSTLELGDSALYLCASSLTGEDGNTIYFGEGSWLTVV.

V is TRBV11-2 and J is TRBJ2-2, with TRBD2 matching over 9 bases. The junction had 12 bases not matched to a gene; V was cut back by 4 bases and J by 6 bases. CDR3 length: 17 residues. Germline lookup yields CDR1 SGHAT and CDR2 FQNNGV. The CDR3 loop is CASSSPDSGRSAGELFF. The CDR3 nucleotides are TGTGCCAGCAGCTCCCCGGATAGCGGGAGAAGCGCCGGGGAGCTGTTTTTT.

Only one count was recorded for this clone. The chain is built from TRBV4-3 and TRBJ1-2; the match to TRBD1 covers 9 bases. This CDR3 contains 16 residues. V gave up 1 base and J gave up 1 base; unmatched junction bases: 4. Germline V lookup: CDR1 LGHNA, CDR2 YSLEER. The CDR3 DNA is TGCGCCAGCAGCCAAGGGGACAGGGAGTATAACTATGGCTACACCTTC. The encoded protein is CASSQGDREYNYGYTF.

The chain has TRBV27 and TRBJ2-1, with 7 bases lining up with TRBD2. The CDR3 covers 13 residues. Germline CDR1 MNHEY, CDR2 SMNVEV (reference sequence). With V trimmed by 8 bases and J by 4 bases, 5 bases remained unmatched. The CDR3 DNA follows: TGTGCCAGCTCGGGACTAACGTACAATGAGCAGTTCTTC. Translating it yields CASSGLTYNEQFF.

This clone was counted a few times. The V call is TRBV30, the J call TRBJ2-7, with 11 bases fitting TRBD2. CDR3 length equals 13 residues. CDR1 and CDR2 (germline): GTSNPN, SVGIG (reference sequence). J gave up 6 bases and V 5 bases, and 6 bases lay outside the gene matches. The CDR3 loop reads CAWSGLAGGEQYF. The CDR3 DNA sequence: TGTGCCTGGTCCGGGCTAGCGGGAGGCGAGCAGTACTTC.

The CDR3 region has the DNA TGTGCCAGCAGTTTGGGACAGGGGGCGCCTGGAAACACCATATATTTT. Protein sequence: CASSLGQGAPGNTIYF. The genes are TRBV6-6 and TRBJ1-3, with 12 bases fitting TRBD1. CDR1 MNHNY and CDR2 SVGAGI come from the germline V gene (reference sequence). V shed 4 bases, J shed 2 bases, and the junction held 3 bases outside the gene matches. The CDR3 is made up of 16 amino acids.

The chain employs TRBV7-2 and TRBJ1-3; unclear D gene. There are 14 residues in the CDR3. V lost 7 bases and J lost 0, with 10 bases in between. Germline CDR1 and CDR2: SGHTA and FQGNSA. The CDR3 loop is CASTTGPSGNTIYF. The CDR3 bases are TGTGCCAGCACAACTGGGCCCTCTGGAAACACCATATATTTT.

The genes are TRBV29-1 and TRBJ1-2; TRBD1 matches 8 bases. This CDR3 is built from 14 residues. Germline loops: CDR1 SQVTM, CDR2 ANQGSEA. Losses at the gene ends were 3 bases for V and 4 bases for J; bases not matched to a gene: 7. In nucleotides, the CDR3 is TGCAGCGTTGAGACAGGGGAGTCTCTCTATGGCTACACCTTC. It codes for CSVETGESLYGYTF.

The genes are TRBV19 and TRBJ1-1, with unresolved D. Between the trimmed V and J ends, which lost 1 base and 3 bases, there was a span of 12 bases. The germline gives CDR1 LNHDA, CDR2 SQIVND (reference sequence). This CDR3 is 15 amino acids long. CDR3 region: CASSIVEGRHTEAFF. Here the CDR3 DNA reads TGTGCCAGTAGTATAGTGGAGGGCCGACACACTGAAGCTTTCTTT.

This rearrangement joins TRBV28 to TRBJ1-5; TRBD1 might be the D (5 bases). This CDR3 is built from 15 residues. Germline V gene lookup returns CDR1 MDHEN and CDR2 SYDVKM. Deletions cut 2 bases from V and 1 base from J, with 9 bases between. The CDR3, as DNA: TGTGCCAGCAGTTTAGGGGGGACCAGCAATCAGCCCCAGCATTTT. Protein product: CASSLGGTSNQPQHF.

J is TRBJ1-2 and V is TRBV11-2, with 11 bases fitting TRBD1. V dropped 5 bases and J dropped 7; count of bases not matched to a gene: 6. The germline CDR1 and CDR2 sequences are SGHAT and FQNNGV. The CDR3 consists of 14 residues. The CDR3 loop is CASSKDRGQGGYTF. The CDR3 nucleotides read TGTGCCAGCAGCAAGGACAGGGGGCAGGGTGGCTACACCTTC. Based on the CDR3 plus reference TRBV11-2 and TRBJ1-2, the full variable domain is EAGVAQSPRYKIIEKRQSVAFWCNPISGHATLYWYQQILGQGPKLLIQFQNNGVVDDSQLPKDRFSAERLKGVDSTLKIQPAKLEDSAVYLCASSKDRGQGGYTFGSGTRLTVV.

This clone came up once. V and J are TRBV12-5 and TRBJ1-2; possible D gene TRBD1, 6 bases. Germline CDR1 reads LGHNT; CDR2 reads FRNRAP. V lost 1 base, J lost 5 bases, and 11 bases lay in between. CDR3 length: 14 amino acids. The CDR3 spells CASGLEFTGYGYTF. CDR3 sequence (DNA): TGTGCTAGTGGTTTGGAATTTACAGGGTATGGCTACACCTTC. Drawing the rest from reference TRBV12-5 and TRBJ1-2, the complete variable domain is DARVTQTPRHKVTEMGQEVTMRCQPILGHNTVFWYRQTMMQGLELLAYFRNRAPLDDSGMPKDRFSAEMPDATLATLKIQPSEPRDSAVYFCASGLEFTGYGYTFGSGTRLTVV.

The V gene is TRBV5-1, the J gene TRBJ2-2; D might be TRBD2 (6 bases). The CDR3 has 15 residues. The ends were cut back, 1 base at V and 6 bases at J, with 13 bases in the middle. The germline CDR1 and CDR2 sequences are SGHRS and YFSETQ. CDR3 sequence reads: CASSLYGSKAGELFF. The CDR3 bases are TGCGCCAGCAGCTTGTACGGGAGCAAGGCCGGGGAGCTGTTTTTT.

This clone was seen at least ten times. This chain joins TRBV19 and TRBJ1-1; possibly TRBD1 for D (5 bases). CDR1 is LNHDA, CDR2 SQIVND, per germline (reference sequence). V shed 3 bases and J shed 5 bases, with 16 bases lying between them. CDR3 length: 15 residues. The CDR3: CASSIGGGRTTEAFF. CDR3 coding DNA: TGTGCCAGTAGTATCGGCGGGGGTCGAACGACTGAAGCTTTCTTT.

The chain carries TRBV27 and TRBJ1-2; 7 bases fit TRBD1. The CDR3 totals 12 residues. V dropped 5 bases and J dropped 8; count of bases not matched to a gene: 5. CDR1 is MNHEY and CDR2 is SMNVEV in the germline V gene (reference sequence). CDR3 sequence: CASSPNRGGYTF. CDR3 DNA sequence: TGTGCCAGCAGTCCAAACAGGGGCGGCTACACCTTC.

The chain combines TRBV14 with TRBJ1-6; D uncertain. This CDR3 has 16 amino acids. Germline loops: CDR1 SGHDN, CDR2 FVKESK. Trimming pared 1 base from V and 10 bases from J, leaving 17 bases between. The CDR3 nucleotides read TGTGCCAGCAGCCAAGGAACCGGGTCCGGGAGCTCACCCCTCCACTTT. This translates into CASSQGTGSGSSPLHF.

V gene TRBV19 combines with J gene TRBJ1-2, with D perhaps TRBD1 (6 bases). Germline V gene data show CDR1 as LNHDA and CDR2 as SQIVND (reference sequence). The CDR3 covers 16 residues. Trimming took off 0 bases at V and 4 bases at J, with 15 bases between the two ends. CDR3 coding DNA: TGTGCCAGTAGTATAGACGCGCGGACAGTAGTCTATGGCTACACCTTC. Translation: CASSIDARTVVYGYTF.

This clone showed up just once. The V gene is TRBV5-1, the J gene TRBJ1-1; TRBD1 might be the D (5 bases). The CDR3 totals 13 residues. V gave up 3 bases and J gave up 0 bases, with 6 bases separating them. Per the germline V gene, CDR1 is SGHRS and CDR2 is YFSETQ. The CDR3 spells CASSSRVNTEAFF. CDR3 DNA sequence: TGCGCCAGCAGCTCCAGGGTGAACACTGAAGCTTTCTTT.

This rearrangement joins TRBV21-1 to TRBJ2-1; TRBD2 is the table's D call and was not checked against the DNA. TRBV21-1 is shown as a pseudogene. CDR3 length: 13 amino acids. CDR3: CASKLTRINEQFF. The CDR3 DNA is TGTGCCAGCAAACTCACTAGAATCAATGAGCAGTTCTTC.

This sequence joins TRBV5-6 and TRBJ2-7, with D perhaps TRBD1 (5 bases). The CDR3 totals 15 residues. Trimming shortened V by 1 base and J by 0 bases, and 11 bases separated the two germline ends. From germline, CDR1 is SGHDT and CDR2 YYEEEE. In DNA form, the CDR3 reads TGTGCCAGCAGCTTGAGTCAGGGCGCCTCCTACGAGCAGTACTTC. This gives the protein CASSLSQGASYEQYF.

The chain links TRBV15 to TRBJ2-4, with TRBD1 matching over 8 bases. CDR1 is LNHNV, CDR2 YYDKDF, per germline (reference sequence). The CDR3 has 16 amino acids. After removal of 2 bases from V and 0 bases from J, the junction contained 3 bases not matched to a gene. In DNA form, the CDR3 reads TGTGCCACCAGCAGATGGACAGGGCCAGCCAAAAACATTCAGTACTTC. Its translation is CATSRWTGPAKNIQYF.

The CDR3 region is CASRGGGTYEQYF. The CDR3 coding sequence is TGTGCCAGCAGGGGCGGGGGGACCTACGAGCAGTACTTC. The chain is built from TRBV5-8 and TRBJ2-7; 8 positions agree with TRBD2. CDR3 length: 13 amino acids. Losses at the gene ends were 5 bases for V and 2 bases for J; bases not matched to a gene: 3. Looked up from germline, CDR1 is SGHTS and CDR2 is YDEGEE. Looking up the rest from reference TRBV5-8 and TRBJ2-7 gives the full variable domain: EAGVTQSPTHLIKTRGQQATLRCSPISGHTSVYWYQQALGLGLQFLLWYDEGEERNRGNFPPRFSGRQFPNYSSELNVNALELEDSALYLCASRGGGTYEQYFGPGTRLTVT.

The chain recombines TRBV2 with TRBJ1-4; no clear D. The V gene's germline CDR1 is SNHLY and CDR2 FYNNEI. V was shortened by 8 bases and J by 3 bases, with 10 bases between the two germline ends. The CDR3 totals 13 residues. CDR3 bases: TGTGCCAGCGCCGGGCGGGCTAATGAAAAACTGTTTTTT. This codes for CASAGRANEKLFF.

The CDR3 loop reads CASSSGGAFNEQFF. In nucleotides, the CDR3 is TGTGCCAGTAGTAGCGGGGGGGCCTTTAATGAGCAGTTCTTC. The J gene is TRBJ2-1, the V gene TRBV19, with 9 bases aligning to TRBD2. The length of the CDR3 is 14 residues. Germline V gene sequence: CDR1 LNHDA, CDR2 SQIVND (reference sequence). Losses at the gene ends were 4 bases for V and 7 bases for J; bases not matched to a gene: 5.

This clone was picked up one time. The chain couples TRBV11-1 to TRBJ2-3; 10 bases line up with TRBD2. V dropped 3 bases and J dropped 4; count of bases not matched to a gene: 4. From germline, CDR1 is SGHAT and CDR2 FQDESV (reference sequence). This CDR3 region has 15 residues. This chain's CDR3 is CASSFQREGPDTQYF. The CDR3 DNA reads TGTGCCAGCAGCTTCCAGCGGGAGGGCCCAGATACGCAGTATTTT. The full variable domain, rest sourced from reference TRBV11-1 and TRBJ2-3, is EAEVAQSPRYKITEKSQAVAFWCDPISGHATLYWYRQILGQGPELLVQFQDESVVDDSQLPKDRFSAERLKGVDSTLKIQPAELGDSAMYLCASSFQREGPDTQYFGPGTRLTVL.

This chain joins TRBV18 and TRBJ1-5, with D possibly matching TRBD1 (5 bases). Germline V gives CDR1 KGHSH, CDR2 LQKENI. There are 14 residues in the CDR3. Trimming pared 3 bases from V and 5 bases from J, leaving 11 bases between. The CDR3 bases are TGTGCCAGCTCACCCAGACAGCAGGATCAGCCCCAGCATTTT. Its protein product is CASSPRQQDQPQHF.